This record concerns one TCR beta chain sequence. Its antigen is still unknown. The CDR3 has 15 amino acids. The germline V gene has CDR1 LNHNV and CDR2 YYDKDF (reference sequence). V shed 0 bases, J shed 7 bases, and the junction held 8 bases outside the gene matches. The sequenced patients had an expansion of CD8+CD57+ cells seen by flow cytometry. This entry comes from a study of CD8+CD57+ T cells in acquired aplastic anemia. For the study at large: Sorted CD4+ and CD8+ cell DNA averaged about 3 ug.

It was genomic DNA that served as the template for profiling TCR beta VDJ and CDR3. TCRdb used MiXCR to reprocess the reads, holding one entry per CDR3 protein. The sample shows 190,000 or so distinct CDR3 sequences, around 48% of them seen only once. Findings and limits, study-wide: Patients and controls had CD8+ Simpson's diversity values that were not significantly distinct. Sharing between patients and controls was observed for about 27 CD8+ CDR3 sequences.

The source material was sorted CD4+, CD8+, or CD8+CD57+ T cells (not recorded which) from PBMCs. This TCR derives from a human donor with aplastic anemia. The J gene is TRBJ2-5, the V gene TRBV15; 7 positions agree with TRBD1. The CDR3: CATSRDTSGQLTQYF. The CDR3 region has the DNA TGTGCCACCAGCAGAGATACGTCGGGACAGTTGACCCAGTACTTC.